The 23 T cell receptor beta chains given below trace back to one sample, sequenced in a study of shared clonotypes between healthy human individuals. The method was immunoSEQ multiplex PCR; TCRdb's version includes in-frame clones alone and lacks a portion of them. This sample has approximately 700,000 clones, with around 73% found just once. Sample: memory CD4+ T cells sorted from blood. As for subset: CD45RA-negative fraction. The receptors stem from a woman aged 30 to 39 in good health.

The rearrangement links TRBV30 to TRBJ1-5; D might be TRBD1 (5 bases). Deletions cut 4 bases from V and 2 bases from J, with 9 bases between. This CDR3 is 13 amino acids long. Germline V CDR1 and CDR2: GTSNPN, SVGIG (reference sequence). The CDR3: CAWIGGGNQPQHF. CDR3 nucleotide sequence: TGTGCCTGGATTGGGGGGGGCAATCAGCCCCAGCATTTT. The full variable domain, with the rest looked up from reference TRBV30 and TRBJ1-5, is SQTIHQWPATLVQPVGSPLSLECTVEGTSNPNLYWYRQAAGRGLQLLFYSVGIGQISSEVPQNLSASRPQDRQFILSSKKLLLSDSGFYLCAWIGGGNQPQHFGDGTRLSIL.

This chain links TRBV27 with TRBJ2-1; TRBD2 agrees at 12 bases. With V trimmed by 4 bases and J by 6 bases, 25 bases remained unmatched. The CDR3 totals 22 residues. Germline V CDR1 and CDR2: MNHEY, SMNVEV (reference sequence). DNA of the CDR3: TGTGCCAGCAGTTCCACCCTTCGCGGACTAGCGGGAAGGTCGACAACGATCAATGAGCAGTTCTTC. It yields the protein CASSSTLRGLAGRSTTINEQFF.

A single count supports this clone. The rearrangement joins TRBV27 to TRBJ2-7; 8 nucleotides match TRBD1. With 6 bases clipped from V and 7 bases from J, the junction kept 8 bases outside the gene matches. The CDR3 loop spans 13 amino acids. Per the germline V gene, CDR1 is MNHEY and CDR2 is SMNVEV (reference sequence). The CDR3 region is CASSRPRGREQYF. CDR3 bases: TGTGCCAGCAGCCGTCCCAGGGGGCGTGAGCAGTACTTC.

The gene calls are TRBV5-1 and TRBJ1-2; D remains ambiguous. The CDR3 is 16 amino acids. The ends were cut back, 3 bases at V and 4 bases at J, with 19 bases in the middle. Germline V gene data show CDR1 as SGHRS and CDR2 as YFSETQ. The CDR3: CASSSTGDKARYGYTF. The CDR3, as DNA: TGCGCCAGCAGCTCCACGGGTGACAAAGCCCGCTATGGCTACACCTTC.

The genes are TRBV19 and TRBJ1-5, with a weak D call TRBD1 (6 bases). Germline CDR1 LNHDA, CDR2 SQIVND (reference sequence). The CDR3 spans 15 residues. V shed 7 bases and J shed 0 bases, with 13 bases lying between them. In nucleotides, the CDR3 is TGTGCCAGTATGGTGGGACACTATAGCAATCAGCCCCAGCATTTT. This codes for CASMVGHYSNQPQHF. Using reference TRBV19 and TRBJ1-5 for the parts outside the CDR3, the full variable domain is DGGITQSPKYLFRKEGQNVTLSCEQNLNHDAMYWYRQDPGQGLRLIYYSQIVNDFQKGDIAEGYSVSREKKESFPLTVTSAQKNPTAFYLCASMVGHYSNQPQHFGDGTRLSIL.

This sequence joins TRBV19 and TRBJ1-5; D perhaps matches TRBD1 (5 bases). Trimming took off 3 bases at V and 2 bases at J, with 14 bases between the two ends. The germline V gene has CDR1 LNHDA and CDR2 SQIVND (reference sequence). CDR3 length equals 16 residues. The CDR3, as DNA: TGTGCCAGTAGTATCTCAGGGTTGGTTGGCAATCAGCCCCAGCATTTT. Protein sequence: CASSISGLVGNQPQHF.

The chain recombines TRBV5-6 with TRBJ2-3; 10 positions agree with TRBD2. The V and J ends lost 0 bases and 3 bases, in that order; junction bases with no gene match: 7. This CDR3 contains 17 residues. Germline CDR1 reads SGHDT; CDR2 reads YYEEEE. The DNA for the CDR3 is TGTGCCAGCAGCTTGGGTCTAGCGGGAGTAGGTACAGATACGCAGTATTTT. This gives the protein CASSLGLAGVGTDTQYF.

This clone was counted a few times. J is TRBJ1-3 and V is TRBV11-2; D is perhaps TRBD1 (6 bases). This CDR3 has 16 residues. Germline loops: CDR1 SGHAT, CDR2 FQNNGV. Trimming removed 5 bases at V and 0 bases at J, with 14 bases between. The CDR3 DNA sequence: TGTGCCAGCAGCCTCCAGGGGACCACCTCTGGAAACACCATATATTTT. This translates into CASSLQGTTSGNTIYF.

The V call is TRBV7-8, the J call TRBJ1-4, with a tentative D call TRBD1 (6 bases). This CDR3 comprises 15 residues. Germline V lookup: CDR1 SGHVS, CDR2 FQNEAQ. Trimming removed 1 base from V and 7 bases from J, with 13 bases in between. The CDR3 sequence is CASSLDRVGREKLFF. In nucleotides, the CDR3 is TGTGCCAGCAGCTTAGACAGGGTAGGGCGTGAAAAACTGTTTTTT.

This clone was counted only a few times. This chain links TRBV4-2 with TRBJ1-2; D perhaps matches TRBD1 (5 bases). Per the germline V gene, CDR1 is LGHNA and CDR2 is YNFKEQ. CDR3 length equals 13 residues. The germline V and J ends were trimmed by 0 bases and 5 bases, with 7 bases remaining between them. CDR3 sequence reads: CASSQDWGYGYTF. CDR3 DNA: TGTGCCAGCAGCCAAGATTGGGGGTATGGCTACACCTTC.

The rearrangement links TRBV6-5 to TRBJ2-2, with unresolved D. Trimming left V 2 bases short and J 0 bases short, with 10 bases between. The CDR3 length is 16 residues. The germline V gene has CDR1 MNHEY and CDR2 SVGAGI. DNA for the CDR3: TGTGCCAGCAGTTACAATGGTCTAGCGAACACCGGGGAGCTGTTTTTT. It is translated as CASSYNGLANTGELFF.

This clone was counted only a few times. The CDR3 region is CASSLIGAETLYEQYF. The CDR3 DNA reads TGCGCCAGCAGCTTGATTGGGGCAGAGACCCTCTACGAGCAGTACTTC. The chain recombines TRBV5-1 with TRBJ2-7; tentatively, D is TRBD1 (5 bases). This CDR3 spans 16 amino acids. The V end was cut by 1 base, the J end by 3 bases, with 17 bases between. Germline CDR1 is SGHRS and CDR2 is YFSETQ.

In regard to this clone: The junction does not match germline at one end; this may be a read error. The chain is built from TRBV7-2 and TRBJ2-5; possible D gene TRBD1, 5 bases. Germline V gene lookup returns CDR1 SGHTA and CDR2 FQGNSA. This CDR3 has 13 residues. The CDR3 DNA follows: TGTGCCAGCACCCCAGGGTACCAAGCGACCCAGTACTTC. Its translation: CASTPGYQATQYF.

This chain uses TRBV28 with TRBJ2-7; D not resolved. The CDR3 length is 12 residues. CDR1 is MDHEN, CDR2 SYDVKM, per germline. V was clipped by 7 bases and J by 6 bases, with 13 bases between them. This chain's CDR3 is CASTSSLGEQYF. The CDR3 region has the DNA TGTGCCAGCACCAGCTCACTGGGCGAGCAGTACTTC.

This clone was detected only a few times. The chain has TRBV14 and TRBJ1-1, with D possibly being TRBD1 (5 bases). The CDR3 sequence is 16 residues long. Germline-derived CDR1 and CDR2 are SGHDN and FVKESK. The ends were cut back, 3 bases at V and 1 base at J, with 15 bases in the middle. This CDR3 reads CASSHPLGGGNTEAFF. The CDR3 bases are TGTGCCAGCAGCCACCCCCTAGGCGGGGGGAACACTGAAGCTTTCTTT.

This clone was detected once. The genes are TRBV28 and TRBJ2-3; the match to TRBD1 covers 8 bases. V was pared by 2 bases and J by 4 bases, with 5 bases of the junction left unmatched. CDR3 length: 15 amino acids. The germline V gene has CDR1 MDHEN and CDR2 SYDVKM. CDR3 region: CASSLMTGVADTQYF. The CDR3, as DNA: TGTGCCAGCAGTTTAATGACAGGGGTAGCAGATACGCAGTATTTT.

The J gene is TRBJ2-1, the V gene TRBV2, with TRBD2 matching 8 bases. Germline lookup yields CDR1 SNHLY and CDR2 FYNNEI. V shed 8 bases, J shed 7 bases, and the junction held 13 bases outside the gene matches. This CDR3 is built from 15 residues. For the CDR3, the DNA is TGTGCCAGCCAGCTCCAAGCGGGAGTGGGGAATGAGCAGTTCTTC. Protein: CASQLQAGVGNEQFF.

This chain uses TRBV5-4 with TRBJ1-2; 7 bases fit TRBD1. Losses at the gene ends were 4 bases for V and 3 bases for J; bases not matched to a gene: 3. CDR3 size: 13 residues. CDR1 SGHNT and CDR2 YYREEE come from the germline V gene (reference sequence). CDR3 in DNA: TGTGCCAGCAGCATCCAGGGGGACTATGGCTACACCTTC. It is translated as CASSIQGDYGYTF.

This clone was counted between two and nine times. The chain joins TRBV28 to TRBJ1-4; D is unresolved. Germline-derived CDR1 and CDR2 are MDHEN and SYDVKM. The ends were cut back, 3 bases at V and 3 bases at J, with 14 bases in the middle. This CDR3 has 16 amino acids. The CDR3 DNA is TGTGCCAGCAGTTTCCCCAGGCCCGGTTCTAATGAAAAACTGTTTTTT. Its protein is CASSFPRPGSNEKLFF.

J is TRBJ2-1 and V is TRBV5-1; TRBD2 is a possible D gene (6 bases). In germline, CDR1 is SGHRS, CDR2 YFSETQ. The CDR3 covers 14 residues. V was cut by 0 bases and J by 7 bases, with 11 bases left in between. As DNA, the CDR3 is TGCGCCAGCAGCTTGGCATCGCTAGCGAATGAGCAGTTCTTC. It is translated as CASSLASLANEQFF.

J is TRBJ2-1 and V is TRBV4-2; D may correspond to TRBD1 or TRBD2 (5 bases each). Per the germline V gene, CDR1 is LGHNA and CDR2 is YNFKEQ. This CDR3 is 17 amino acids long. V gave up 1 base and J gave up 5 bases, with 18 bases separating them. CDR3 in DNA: TGTGCCAGCAGCCAAGGTAGGGGCCGAGCTAGCCACAATGAGCAGTTCTTC. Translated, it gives CASSQGRGRASHNEQFF.

CDR3 nucleotides: TGTGCCAGCAGAACGACAGGGCCCTCCTACGAGCAGTACTTC. This codes for CASRTTGPSYEQYF. The genes are TRBV28 and TRBJ2-7, with TRBD1 matching 7 bases. CDR1 and CDR2 (germline): MDHEN, SYDVKM. Losses at the gene ends were 6 bases for V and 0 bases for J; bases not matched to a gene: 5. There are 14 residues in the CDR3.

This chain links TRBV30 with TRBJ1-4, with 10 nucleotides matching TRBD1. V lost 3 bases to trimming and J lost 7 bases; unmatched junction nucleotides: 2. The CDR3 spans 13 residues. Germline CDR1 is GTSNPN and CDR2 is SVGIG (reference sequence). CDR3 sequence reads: CAWRTGGLEKLFF. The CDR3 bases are TGTGCCTGGAGGACAGGGGGCCTTGAAAAACTGTTTTTT.